These T cell receptor beta chains were read from a single sample in a study of CD8+CD57+ T cells in acquired aplastic anemia. MiXCR, run by TCRdb on the reads, gives a single entry per CDR3 protein. The sample lists about 98,000 distinct CDR3 sequences, around 62% occurring once. Sequences were obtained from sorted CD4+, CD8+, or CD8+CD57+ T cells (not recorded which) from PBMCs. The receptors derive from a human donor with aplastic anemia. Both conserved end residues are part of each CDR3. D genes are given only for firm matches. Clone size is stated in some rows and not others, as once, few, many or a class when expanded.

size: NA; D: NA; V: TRBV12-3/TRBV12-4; J: TRBJ2-7; DNA: TGTGCCAGCAGTTCTCACTACGAGCAGTACTTC; CDR3: CASSSHYEQYF
size: few; D: NA; V: TRBV19; J: TRBJ1-1; DNA: TGTGCCAGTAGTATGTCCCAGGGGAGCACTGAAGCTTTCTTT; CDR3: CASSMSQGSTEAFF
size: once; D: NA; V: TRBV7-9; J: TRBJ1-1; DNA: TGTGCCAGCAGCTTAGCGTCCATGAACACTGAAGCTTCCTTT; CDR3: CASSLASMNTEASF
size: NA; D: TRBD2; V: TRBV20-1; J: TRBJ2-3; DNA: TGCAGTGCTAGATTAGCGGGGGAAACAGATACGCAGTATTTT; CDR3: CSARLAGETDTQYF
size: NA; D: NA; V: TRBV5-1; J: TRBJ2-5; DNA: TGCGCCAGCAGTCCGGATGAAGAGACCCAGTACTTC; CDR3: CASSPDEETQYF
size: NA; D: NA; V: TRBV6-1; J: TRBJ2-3; DNA: TGTGCCAGCAGTGAAGGCCGGGAGAATACAGATACGCAGTATTTT; CDR3: CASSEGRENTDTQYF
size: NA; D: NA; V: TRBV7-9; J: TRBJ2-7; DNA: TGTGCCAGCAGCCAGAACAGACTCTACGAGCAGTACTTC; CDR3: CASSQNRLYEQYF
size: NA; D: NA; V: TRBV9; J: TRBJ2-3; DNA: TGTGCCAGCAGCGTAGTCAACCGCCCAGAGGGTGGCACAGATACGCAGTATTTT; CDR3: CASSVVNRPEGGTDTQYF
size: NA; D: TRBD1; V: TRBV20-1; J: TRBJ1-1; DNA: TGCAGTGCTAAGACAGGGGATCGTTTGAACACTGAAGCTTTCTTT; CDR3: CSAKTGDRLNTEAFF
size: NA; D: NA; V: TRBV6-4; J: TRBJ2-7; DNA: TGTGCCAGCAGTCTGACAGTAAATGAGCAGTACTTC; CDR3: CASSLTVNEQYF
size: NA; D: TRBD1; V: TRBV7-8; J: TRBJ1-2; DNA: TGTGCCAGCAGTCGGACAGGGCGGTATGGCTACACCTTC; CDR3: CASSRTGRYGYTF
size: NA; D: NA; V: TRBV12-3/TRBV12-4; J: TRBJ2-3; DNA: TGTGCCAGCAGCCGACTAGTCGCGGGGACAGATACGCAGTATTTT; CDR3: CASSRLVAGTDTQYF
size: NA; D: NA; V: TRBV19; J: TRBJ1-1; DNA: TGTGCCAGTATAAGGCGCTACACTGAAGCTTTCTTT; CDR3: CASIRRYTEAFF
size: NA; D: NA; V: TRBV3-1; J: TRBJ2-3; DNA: TGTGCCAGCAGCCAAGATCGGGGCCTAGGCACAGATACGCAGTATTTT; CDR3: CASSQDRGLGTDTQYF
size: NA; D: TRBD1; V: TRBV19; J: TRBJ2-1; DNA: TGTGCCAGCAGGGACAGACTACGCTCCTACAATGAGCAGTTCTTC; CDR3: CASRDRLRSYNEQFF
size: once; D: TRBD2; V: TRBV24-1; J: TRBJ2-1; DNA: TGTGCCACCAGTGATCCGGGGACTAGCGGGAGCAGTGAGCAGTTCTTC; CDR3: CATSDPGTSGSSEQFF
size: NA; D: NA; V: TRBV19; J: TRBJ1-5; DNA: TGTGCCAGTAGTATAGGGACTCAGCCCCAGCATTTT; CDR3: CASSIGTQPQHF
size: NA; D: NA; V: TRBV19; J: TRBJ2-7; DNA: TGTGCCCGACACTCGGGGTACTCCTACGAGCAGTACTTC; CDR3: CARHSGYSYEQYF
size: NA; D: NA; V: TRBV3-1; J: TRBJ2-3; DNA: TGTGCCAGCAGCCCGCCTGGAGATACGCAGTATTTT; CDR3: CASSPPGDTQYF
size: once; D: NA; V: TRBV20-1; J: TRBJ2-4; DNA: TGCAGTGCTAGTATCACCCAGAACATTCAGTACTTC; CDR3: CSASITQNIQYF
size: NA; D: TRBD1; V: TRBV6-1; J: TRBJ1-6; DNA: TGTGCCAGCAGTGGGGGACAGTTCCGGAGTTCACCCCTCCACTTT; CDR3: CASSGGQFRSSPLHF
size: many; D: NA; V: TRBV5-4; J: TRBJ2-2; DNA: TGTGCCAGCAGCACGGGTACGAACACCGGGGAGCTGTTTTTT; CDR3: CASSTGTNTGELFF
size: NA; D: NA; V: TRBV7-2; J: TRBJ2-7; DNA: TGTGCCAGCAGCTTATTAAGATACGAGCAGTACTTC; CDR3: CASSLLRYEQYF
size: NA; D: NA; V: TRBV7-9; J: TRBJ2-3; DNA: TGTGCCAGCAGTGTCACAGATACGCAGTATTTT; CDR3: CASSVTDTQYF
size: many; D: TRBD2; V: TRBV6-1; J: TRBJ2-4; DNA: TGTGCCAGCAGCGGGGACTACTCAAACATTCAGTACTTC; CDR3: CASSGDYSNIQYF
size: NA; D: TRBD1; V: TRBV9; J: TRBJ2-3; DNA: TGTGCCAGCAGCGTACGACAGGGATTCGCAGATACGCAGTATTTT; CDR3: CASSVRQGFADTQYF
size: NA; D: TRBD1; V: TRBV2; J: TRBJ2-1; DNA: TGTGCCAGCAGTGGACAGGGTCGGGAGCAGTTCTTC; CDR3: CASSGQGREQFF
size: few; D: NA; V: TRBV20-1; J: TRBJ2-5; DNA: TGCAGTGCTAGAGTTGGTCAAGAGACCCAGTACTTC; CDR3: CSARVGQETQYF
size: NA; D: NA; V: TRBV2; J: TRBJ1-2; DNA: TGTGCCAGCAGTGGTACCCCGGAACGGCTTAACTATGGCTACACCTTC; CDR3: CASSGTPERLNYGYTF
size: NA; D: NA; V: TRBV2; J: TRBJ2-5; DNA: TGTGCCAGCAGTCCTCCCCAAGAGACCCAGTACTTC; CDR3: CASSPPQETQYF
size: NA; D: NA; V: TRBV9; J: TRBJ2-1; DNA: TGTGCCAGCAGCCTATTCTTCTCAAATCACAATGAGCAGTTCTTC; CDR3: CASSLFFSNHNEQFF
size: once; D: NA; V: TRBV10-1; J: TRBJ1-3; DNA: TGCGCCAGCATCCAGACGGACTCTGGAAACACCATATATTTT; CDR3: CASIQTDSGNTIYF
size: many; D: TRBD2; V: TRBV9; J: TRBJ2-7; DNA: TGTGCCAGCAGCGCCCGACTAGCGGGAGGGAAAGGTTTCTACGAGCAGTACTTC; CDR3: CASSARLAGGKGFYEQYF
size: many; D: TRBD1; V: TRBV4-1; J: TRBJ1-5; DNA: TGCGCCAGCAGCCAAGCCTTGACAGGGAATCAGCCCCAGCATTTT; CDR3: CASSQALTGNQPQHF
size: NA; D: TRBD1; V: TRBV5-1; J: TRBJ2-7; DNA: TGCGCCAGCAGCTTGTCTCCGGGACAGGGGGCCTACGAGCAGTACTTC; CDR3: CASSLSPGQGAYEQYF
size: NA; D: NA; V: TRBV7-3; J: TRBJ1-2; DNA: TGTGCCAGCAGCTTAGGGCCAGGTTATGGCTACACCTTC; CDR3: CASSLGPGYGYTF
size: NA; D: TRBD1; V: TRBV10-2; J: TRBJ2-7; DNA: TGCGCCAGCATGGACAGGGCGACCTACGAGCAGTACTTC; CDR3: CASMDRATYEQYF
size: NA; D: NA; V: TRBV9; J: TRBJ2-5; DNA: TGTGCCAGCAGCGTAGTCCAGGGGGGGCAAGAGACCCAGTACTTC; CDR3: CASSVVQGGQETQYF
size: NA; D: TRBD1; V: TRBV20-1; J: TRBJ1-4; DNA: TGCAGTGCGGGGGGGACAGGGACTAATGAAAAACTGTTTTTT; CDR3: CSAGGTGTNEKLFF
size: NA; D: NA; V: TRBV9; J: TRBJ2-3; DNA: TGTGCCAGCAGCGCCACCCCAGGGAAAGATACGCAGTATTTT; CDR3: CASSATPGKDTQYF
size: NA; D: TRBD1; V: TRBV5-4; J: TRBJ1-2; DNA: TGTGCCAGCAGCCCGGACAGGGGTTATGGCTACACCTTC; CDR3: CASSPDRGYGYTF
size: NA; D: TRBD2; V: TRBV7-2; J: TRBJ2-7; DNA: TGTGCCAGCAGGCCGGGCGGGGGCTCCTACGAGCAGTACTTC; CDR3: CASRPGGGSYEQYF
size: once; D: NA; V: TRBV2; J: TRBJ2-3; DNA: TGTGCCAGCAGTCTCCAGCGCACAGATACGCAGTATTTT; CDR3: CASSLQRTDTQYF
size: NA; D: TRBD2; V: TRBV7-3; J: TRBJ2-5; DNA: TGTGCCAGCAGCTTAAGAGGTCTAGCGGGGCAAGAGACCCAGTACTTC; CDR3: CASSLRGLAGQETQYF
size: once; D: TRBD1; V: TRBV5-4; J: TRBJ1-4; DNA: TGTGCCAGCAGCCCAGGGGGGATTAATGAAAAACTGTTTTTT; CDR3: CASSPGGINEKLFF
size: NA; D: NA; V: TRBV20-1; J: TRBJ1-1; DNA: TGCAGTGTTCCCTCCTTCGTACAGGTTGAAGCTTTCTTT; CDR3: CSVPSFVQVEAFF
size: once; D: NA; V: TRBV5-4; J: TRBJ2-1; DNA: TGTGCCAGCAGCTTGGGTCTAACTCGGTTCTTC; CDR3: CASSLGLTRFF
size: few; D: NA; V: TRBV7-9; J: TRBJ2-5; DNA: TGTGCCAGCAGCTCCGCCATGGAGACCCAGTACTTC; CDR3: CASSSAMETQYF
size: NA; D: NA; V: TRBV7-9; J: TRBJ2-7; DNA: TGTGCCAGCAGCCCCAGGGGTACGGTCTACGAGCAGTACTTC; CDR3: CASSPRGTVYEQYF
size: NA; D: TRBD1; V: TRBV29-1; J: TRBJ2-5; DNA: TGCAGCGTCCGACAGGGGTCCTTGCAAGAGACCCAGTACTTC; CDR3: CSVRQGSLQETQYF
size: NA; D: NA; V: TRBV5-1; J: TRBJ1-2; DNA: TGCGCCAGCAGCCTCGGGACCGACTACTATGGCTACACCTTC; CDR3: CASSLGTDYYGYTF
size: NA; D: NA; V: TRBV7-3; J: TRBJ2-7; DNA: TGTGCCAGCAGCTGGTCGTCCGTGGGGACCCCCTACGAGCAGTACTTC; CDR3: CASSWSSVGTPYEQYF
size: NA; D: NA; V: TRBV19; J: TRBJ2-1; DNA: TGTGCCAGTAGTATTTTTGCGGGGAACTACAATGAGCAGTTCTTC; CDR3: CASSIFAGNYNEQFF
size: NA; D: TRBD2; V: TRBV20-1; J: TRBJ2-7; DNA: TGCAGTGCTAGAGTACCAGACTCGGGACTACCAGAGCAGTACTTC; CDR3: CSARVPDSGLPEQYF
size: NA; D: NA; V: TRBV25-1; J: TRBJ1-4; DNA: TGTGCCAGCAGTGACGGAAGGGTAGTTGAAAAACTGTTTTTT; CDR3: CASSDGRVVEKLFF
size: NA; D: TRBD1; V: TRBV2; J: TRBJ2-7; DNA: TGTGCCAGCAGCCTCGACCCGGGACAGGGTCAGCAGTACTTC; CDR3: CASSLDPGQGQQYF
size: NA; D: NA; V: TRBV5-5; J: TRBJ1-1; DNA: TGTGCCACCGCCGACCGCTACACTGAAGCTTTCTTT; CDR3: CATADRYTEAFF
size: NA; D: NA; V: TRBV20-1; J: TRBJ1-5; DNA: TGCAGTGCCCGTACAGATTATAGCAATCAGCCCCAGCATTTT; CDR3: CSARTDYSNQPQHF
size: few; D: NA; V: TRBV19; J: TRBJ2-7; DNA: TGTGCCAGTAGTGTGGGCACGCGGGTCGAGCAGTACTTC; CDR3: CASSVGTRVEQYF
size: NA; D: NA; V: TRBV2; J: TRBJ2-7; DNA: TGTGCCAGCAGTGAAGGACCGGGTTCCTACGAGCAGTACTTC; CDR3: CASSEGPGSYEQYF